This T cell receptor beta chain was found in a study of identical twins. CDR3 size: 16 residues. Germline CDR1 is WSHSY and CDR2 is SAAADI. Trimming took 5 bases from V and 4 from J; bases not matched to a gene: 8. Template switching introduced a universal primer site, and the cDNA bore unique molecular identifiers. TCRdb re-called the 5' RACE reads with MiXCR, one entry per CDR3 protein. This sample has approximately 890,000 distinct CDR3 sequences, with more than 9% found just once. Study-wide results and caveats: The more abundant beta clonotypes in cord blood had fewer insertions, and memory repertoires did not show this.

In the case of this clonotype: The antigen remains undetermined.

The same sample was also used in a study of yellow fever vaccine responses in identical twins.

The TCR originated in a young woman in good health. The rearrangement links TRBV10-2 to TRBJ1-4; TRBD1 aligns across 9 bases. Material: PBMCs. CDR3 sequence: CASSKDRGSSNEKLFF. The CDR3 nucleotides are TGCGCCAGCAGTAAGGACAGGGGTTCAAGTAATGAAAAACTGTTTTTT.